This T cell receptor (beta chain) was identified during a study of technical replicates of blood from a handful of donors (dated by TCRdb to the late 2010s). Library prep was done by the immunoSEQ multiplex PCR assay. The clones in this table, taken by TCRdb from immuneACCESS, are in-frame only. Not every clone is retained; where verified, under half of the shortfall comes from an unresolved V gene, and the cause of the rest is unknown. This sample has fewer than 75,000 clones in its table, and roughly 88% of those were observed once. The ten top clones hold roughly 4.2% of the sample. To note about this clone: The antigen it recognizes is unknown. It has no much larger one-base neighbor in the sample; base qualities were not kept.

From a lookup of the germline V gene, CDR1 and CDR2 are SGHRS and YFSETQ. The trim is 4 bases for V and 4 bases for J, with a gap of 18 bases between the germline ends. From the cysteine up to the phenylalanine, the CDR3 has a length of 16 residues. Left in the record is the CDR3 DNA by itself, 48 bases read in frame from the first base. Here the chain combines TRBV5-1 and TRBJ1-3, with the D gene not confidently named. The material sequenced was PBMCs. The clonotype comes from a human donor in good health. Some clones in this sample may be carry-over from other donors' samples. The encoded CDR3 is CASSSGRVFQGNTIYF. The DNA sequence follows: TGCGCCAGCAGCAGCGGGAGAGTTTTTCAGGGAAACACCATATATTTT.